This is a list of T cell receptor beta chains from one sample in a study of post-analysis software for immune sequencing data. TCRdb independently ran MiXCR on the PCR reads; one entry per CDR3 protein. The sample records a few hundred thousand distinct CDR3 sequences, around 34% being singletons. Sequenced input: blood. The receptors were gathered from a girl under 18 with multiple sclerosis. CDR3s include the opening cysteine and the closing phenylalanine or tryptophan. A D gene is named only where the DNA matches it firmly. Clone size, where shown, is once, few, many, or a class for clones that have expanded.

D gene: -
clone size: -
V gene: TRBV10-3
J gene: TRBJ2-5
CDR3 DNA: TGTGCCATCAGTGAGGGAATGGGTTCTGGGGAGACCCAGTACTTC
CDR3 protein: CAISEGMGSGETQYF

D gene: TRBD2
clone size: few
V gene: TRBV5-1
J gene: TRBJ2-1
CDR3 DNA: TGCGCCAGCAGCTCACCTAGCGGGGGGCCCTACAATGAGCAGTTCTTC
CDR3 protein: CASSSPSGGPYNEQFF

D gene: -
clone size: -
V gene: TRBV6-2/TRBV6-3
J gene: TRBJ2-1
CDR3 DNA: TGTGCCAGCAGTTACTCGGCAGTCTCCTACAATGAGCAGTTCTTC
CDR3 protein: CASSYSAVSYNEQFF

D gene: -
clone size: -
V gene: TRBV7-8
J gene: TRBJ2-5
CDR3 DNA: TGTGCCAGCAGCTTAGTGGGGCAAAAGGGGGAGACCCAGTACTTC
CDR3 protein: CASSLVGQKGETQYF

D gene: -
clone size: few
V gene: TRBV6-5
J gene: TRBJ2-7
CDR3 DNA: TGTGCCAGCAGCATGGGATTCGGGGTTGGGGCCCAGTACTTC
CDR3 protein: CASSMGFGVGAQYF

D gene: -
clone size: -
V gene: TRBV5-1
J gene: TRBJ1-1
CDR3 DNA: TGCGCCAGCAGCGGGGGGTCGACGAGCACTGAAGCTTTCTTT
CDR3 protein: CASSGGSTSTEAFF

D gene: -
clone size: -
V gene: TRBV27
J gene: TRBJ2-6
CDR3 DNA: TGTGCCAGCACTAGCCTCGGGGGTTCTGGGGCCAACGTCCTGACTTTC
CDR3 protein: CASTSLGGSGANVLTF

D gene: -
clone size: few
V gene: TRBV6-5
J gene: TRBJ1-4
CDR3 DNA: TGTGCCAGCAGTTACTCTCGTGGACGGACTCCGAATCCCGAGTTCGATAAACTGTTTTTT
CDR3 protein: CASSYSRGRTPNPEFDKLFF

D gene: -
clone size: -
V gene: TRBV20-1
J gene: TRBJ2-7
CDR3 DNA: TGCAGTGCTAGTGCAGATCAACCCTACGAGCAGTACTTC
CDR3 protein: CSASADQPYEQYF

D gene: TRBD2
clone size: many
V gene: TRBV29-1
J gene: TRBJ2-1
CDR3 DNA: TGCAGCGTTGACAGTAGCGGGGGGGCCCCCTACAATGAGCAGTTCTTC
CDR3 protein: CSVDSSGGAPYNEQFF

D gene: -
clone size: many
V gene: TRBV20-1
J gene: TRBJ2-5
CDR3 DNA: TGCAGTGCTCCCCGGGACTACCAAGAGACCCAGTACTTC
CDR3 protein: CSAPRDYQETQYF

D gene: TRBD2
clone size: -
V gene: TRBV20-1
J gene: TRBJ2-1
CDR3 DNA: TGCAGTGCTACCAGACTAGCGGGGGGATACAATGAGCAGTTCTTC
CDR3 protein: CSATRLAGGYNEQFF

D gene: -
clone size: -
V gene: TRBV7-9
J gene: TRBJ2-2
CDR3 DNA: TGTGCCATCCCGGGGGAGCTGTTTTTT
CDR3 protein: CAIPGELFF

D gene: TRBD2
clone size: -
V gene: TRBV6-1
J gene: TRBJ2-3
CDR3 DNA: TGTGCCAGCAGTTCAAGAGCGGGGGACACAGATACGCAGTATTTT
CDR3 protein: CASSSRAGDTDTQYF

D gene: -
clone size: -
V gene: TRBV5-1
J gene: TRBJ2-1
CDR3 DNA: TGCGCCAGCAGCATCAGTCTTGGAAACAATGAGCAGTTCTTC
CDR3 protein: CASSISLGNNEQFF

D gene: -
clone size: -
V gene: TRBV20-1
J gene: TRBJ2-7
CDR3 DNA: TGCAGTGCTAGAGATCAGAGGGGGACAACCTACGAGCAGTACTTC
CDR3 protein: CSARDQRGTTYEQYF

D gene: TRBD2
clone size: -
V gene: TRBV14
J gene: TRBJ2-3
CDR3 DNA: TGTGCCAGCAGCCAAGACGCACTAGCGGGGGCACCAGAAAACACAGATACGCAGTATTTT
CDR3 protein: CASSQDALAGAPENTDTQYF

D gene: -
clone size: -
V gene: TRBV12-5
J gene: TRBJ2-1
CDR3 DNA: TGTGCTAGTGGTCGACCCCCCCCTCAGTCCTACAATGAGCAGTTCTTC
CDR3 protein: CASGRPPPQSYNEQFF

D gene: -
clone size: -
V gene: TRBV20-1
J gene: TRBJ2-7
CDR3 DNA: TGCAGTGCTAGATTTTTCCCCGGGGCAGACTACGGGCAGTACTTC
CDR3 protein: CSARFFPGADYGQYF

D gene: TRBD2
clone size: -
V gene: TRBV20-1
J gene: TRBJ2-3
CDR3 DNA: TGCAGTGCTAGGGCTAGCGGGGGGGTTCCTAGCACAGATACGCAGTATTTT
CDR3 protein: CSARASGGVPSTDTQYF

D gene: -
clone size: -
V gene: TRBV20-1
J gene: TRBJ2-3
CDR3 DNA: TGCAGTGCTAGAGTTCCCCGTCGGAGAGCCTTTTCGACGCAGTATTTT
CDR3 protein: CSARVPRRRAFSTQYF

D gene: -
clone size: -
V gene: TRBV7-2
J gene: TRBJ1-2
CDR3 DNA: TGTGCCAGCCGAGGGGCTAACTATGGCTACACCTTC
CDR3 protein: CASRGANYGYTF

D gene: -
clone size: -
V gene: TRBV20-1
J gene: TRBJ2-6
CDR3 DNA: TGCAGTGCATACGGGAGCTCTGGGGCCAACGTCCTGACTTTC
CDR3 protein: CSAYGSSGANVLTF

D gene: -
clone size: few
V gene: TRBV6-5
J gene: TRBJ2-1
CDR3 DNA: TGTGCCAGCAGTTACGGGCCAGACAATGAGCAGTTCTTC
CDR3 protein: CASSYGPDNEQFF

D gene: -
clone size: -
V gene: TRBV5-1
J gene: TRBJ2-7
CDR3 DNA: TGCGCCAGCAGCTTGGGACAGCTCGCGACCTACGAGCAGTACTTC
CDR3 protein: CASSLGQLATYEQYF

D gene: -
clone size: few
V gene: TRBV7-3
J gene: TRBJ2-5
CDR3 DNA: TGTGCCAGCAGACCCTACCGGGAGACCCAGTACTTC
CDR3 protein: CASRPYRETQYF

D gene: -
clone size: -
V gene: TRBV6-5
J gene: TRBJ1-1
CDR3 DNA: TGTGCCAGCAGTTACTCGATAGGTACCCGGGGCAACACTGAAGCTTTCTTT
CDR3 protein: CASSYSIGTRGNTEAFF

D gene: TRBD1
clone size: -
V gene: TRBV7-9
J gene: TRBJ2-6
CDR3 DNA: TGTGCCAGCAGCCTACCGACAGGGCCTAGCTCTGGGGCCAACGTCCTGACTTTC
CDR3 protein: CASSLPTGPSSGANVLTF

D gene: TRBD2
clone size: few
V gene: TRBV4-1
J gene: TRBJ2-3
CDR3 DNA: TGCGCCAGCAGCCTTAGCGCGGGACTAGTCAGCACAGATACGCAGTATTTT
CDR3 protein: CASSLSAGLVSTDTQYF

D gene: -
clone size: -
V gene: TRBV6-1
J gene: TRBJ1-2
CDR3 DNA: TGTGCCAGCAGTGGTCCCGGGGCTAACTATGGCTACACCTTC
CDR3 protein: CASSGPGANYGYTF

D gene: TRBD2
clone size: many
V gene: TRBV20-1
J gene: TRBJ2-3
CDR3 DNA: TGCAGTGCCTTAGCGGGGCGGGATACGCAGTATTTT
CDR3 protein: CSALAGRDTQYF

D gene: -
clone size: -
V gene: TRBV20-1
J gene: TRBJ1-2
CDR3 DNA: TGCAGTGCTTACCAATCCACCTATGGCTACACCTTC
CDR3 protein: CSAYQSTYGYTF